This T cell receptor beta chain was profiled in a study of response to subunit inactivated influenza vaccine. Trimming cost V 1 base and J 7 bases, with 14 bases left between them. The CDR3 runs 14 residues. Germline loops: CDR1 SGHRS, CDR2 YFSETQ. On this clonotype: Its specificity is unknown.

In TCRdb, the RT-PCR reads were re-called with MiXCR into one record per CDR3 protein. The repertoire holds about 780,000 distinct CDR3 sequences, with under 20% as singletons. Whole-study results and caveats: Each seasonal influenza vaccination, the authors suggested, recruits few new T cells.

The material sequenced was PBMCs from blood, taken 5 days after vaccination. The V call is TRBV5-1, the J call TRBJ2-5, with D possibly being TRBD1 (6 bases). This clonotype was obtained from a middle-aged man who received an inactivated influenza vaccine. CDR3 in amino acids: CASSLSNRDGTQYF. The CDR3 nucleotides are TGCGCCAGCAGCTTGTCGAACAGGGACGGGACCCAGTACTTC.